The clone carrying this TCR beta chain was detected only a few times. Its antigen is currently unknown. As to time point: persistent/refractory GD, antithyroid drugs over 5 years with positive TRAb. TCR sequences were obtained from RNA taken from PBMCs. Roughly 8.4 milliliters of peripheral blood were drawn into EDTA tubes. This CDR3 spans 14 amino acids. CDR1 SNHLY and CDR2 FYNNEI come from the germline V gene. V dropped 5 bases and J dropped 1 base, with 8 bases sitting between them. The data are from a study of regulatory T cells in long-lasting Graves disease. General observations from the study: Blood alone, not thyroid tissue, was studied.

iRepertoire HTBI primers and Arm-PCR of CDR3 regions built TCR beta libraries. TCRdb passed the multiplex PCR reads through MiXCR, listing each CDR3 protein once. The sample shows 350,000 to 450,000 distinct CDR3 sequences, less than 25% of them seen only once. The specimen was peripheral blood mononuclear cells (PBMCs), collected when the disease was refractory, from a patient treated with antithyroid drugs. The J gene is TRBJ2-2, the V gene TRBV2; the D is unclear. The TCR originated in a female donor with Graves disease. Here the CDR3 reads CASSFDQNTGELFF. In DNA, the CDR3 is TGTGCCAGCAGTTTCGACCAGAACACCGGGGAGCTGTTTTTT.